The 21 T cell receptor beta chains in this list originate from one sample, sequenced in a study of control samples from healthy donors and cancer patients. The table came from immunoSEQ multiplex PCR; TCRdb's copy has only in-frame clones and leaves some out. The sample has roughly 81,000 clones; 65% to 90% are singletons. The sequenced sample consisted of PBMCs. Source of these receptors: a man aged 55 to 70 with head and neck cancer.

This clone was found a few times. V and J are TRBV30 and TRBJ1-4; weak D call: TRBD1 (6 bases). This CDR3 has 14 amino acids. Germline loops: CDR1 GTSNPN, CDR2 SVGIG (reference sequence). V lost 8 bases to trimming and J lost 5 bases, with 18 bases between them. DNA of the CDR3: TGTGCCCAGGGGAGTACGCTTCAAAATGAAAAACTGTTTTTT. It encodes CAQGSTLQNEKLFF.

V and J are TRBV6-5 and TRBJ2-7; 7 positions agree with TRBD2. With V trimmed by 0 bases and J by 3 bases, 5 bases remained unmatched. CDR1 is MNHEY, CDR2 SVGAGI, per germline. CDR3 length: 15 residues. As DNA, the CDR3 is TGTGCCAGCAGTTACTCGGCTAGCGGCTACTACGAGCAGTACTTC. Translating it yields CASSYSASGYYEQYF.

The chain links TRBV10-2 to TRBJ1-5, with TRBD1 as a possible D gene (6 bases). V lost 2 bases, J lost 4 bases, and 12 bases lay in between. The CDR3 spans 15 residues. Germline values: CDR1 WSHSY, CDR2 SAAADI. CDR3 nucleotides: TGCGCCAGCAGTGAGAGGGGGACCTCAAATCAGCCCCAGCATTTT. Protein sequence: CASSERGTSNQPQHF.

The rearrangement uses TRBV6-5 and TRBJ1-5; TRBD1 is a possible D gene (6 bases). CDR1 is MNHEY, CDR2 SVGAGI, per germline. The CDR3 length is 13 residues. Trimming removed 6 bases from V and 4 bases from J, with 10 bases in between. CDR3 sequence (DNA): TGTGCCAGCAGGGACAGTGGAAATCAGCCCCAGCATTTT. Translating gives CASRDSGNQPQHF.

The chain uses TRBV18 and TRBJ1-2; the D gene is possibly TRBD1 (5 bases). Trimming took off 4 bases at V and 7 bases at J, with 16 bases between the two ends. The CDR3 totals 14 residues. CDR1 is KGHSH and CDR2 is LQKENI in the germline V gene. The CDR3 DNA is TGTGCCAGCTCACGCACAGGAGGGGAAAGTGGCTACACCTTC. Its protein product is CASSRTGGESGYTF.

This sequence joins TRBV11-2 and TRBJ1-3; D call uncertain. Germline CDR1 reads SGHAT; CDR2 reads FQNNGV. V lost 5 bases to trimming and J lost 4 bases, with 18 bases between them. The CDR3 covers 16 residues. The CDR3 DNA reads TGTGCCAGCAGCCGCGCCGGGGAGCCCGTCGGAAACACCATATATTTT. Its translation: CASSRAGEPVGNTIYF.

This clone was seen just once. The V and J genes are TRBV30 and TRBJ2-3, with TRBD2 matching 14 bases. The CDR3 covers 15 residues. The V segment lost 5 bases and the J segment 1 base; nucleotides outside the gene matches: 2. Germline CDR1 reads GTSNPN; CDR2 reads SVGIG (reference sequence). The CDR3 is CAWGTSGSGTDTQYF. CDR3 sequence (DNA): TGTGCCTGGGGGACTAGCGGGAGCGGCACAGATACGCAGTATTTT.

This chain links TRBV28 with TRBJ2-1; D unresolved. The CDR3 extends over 12 amino acids. Germline-derived CDR1 and CDR2 are MDHEN and SYDVKM. Between the trimmed V and J ends, which lost 3 bases and 6 bases, there was a span of 6 bases. The CDR3 region has the DNA TGTGCCAGCAGTTTGGTATTCAATGAGCAGTTCTTC. Its translation is CASSLVFNEQFF.

This chain joins TRBV16 and TRBJ1-3, with 9 bases matching TRBD1. J lost 5 bases, V lost 6 bases, and 2 bases had no gene match. Per the germline V gene, CDR1 is KGHSY and CDR2 is FQNENV. This CDR3 region has 13 residues. The CDR3 region has the DNA TGTGCCAGCAGTACAGGGGGCAGAAACACCATATATTTT. Translated: CASSTGGRNTIYF. The whole variable domain, remainder taken from reference TRBV16 and TRBJ1-3, is GEEVAQTPKHLVRGEGQKAKLYCAPIKGHSYVFWYQQVLKNEFKFLISFQNENVFDETGMPKERFSAKCLPNSPCSLEIQATKLEDSAVYFCASSTGGRNTIYFGEGSWLTVV.

The chain joins TRBV5-4 to TRBJ1-6; tentative D call: TRBD1 (5 bases). This CDR3 has 13 amino acids. The V gene lost 10 bases and the J gene lost 6 bases, with 14 bases spanning the gap. CDR1 SGHNT and CDR2 YYREEE come from the germline V gene (reference sequence). This CDR3 reads CALGVSGNSPLHF. CDR3 sequence (DNA): TGTGCCCTGGGGGTGAGCGGTAATTCACCCCTCCACTTT.

V is TRBV18 and J is TRBJ2-5; D gene unclear. The germline gives CDR1 KGHSH, CDR2 LQKENI. The V end was cut by 3 bases, the J end by 5 bases, with 10 bases between. This CDR3 is built from 13 residues. The CDR3 loop is CASSPGTRETQYF. In DNA, the CDR3 is TGTGCCAGCTCACCTGGCACGCGGGAGACCCAGTACTTC.

The table lists this clone with many counts. V and J are TRBV30 and TRBJ1-2; D unresolved. V was clipped by 6 bases and J by 3 bases, with 11 bases between them. The germline V gene has CDR1 GTSNPN and CDR2 SVGIG (reference sequence). CDR3 length: 12 amino acids. The DNA of the CDR3 is TGTGCCTGTTTTCGCTCTGACTATGGCTACACCTTC. Translating it yields CACFRSDYGYTF.

The rearrangement links TRBV7-7 to TRBJ2-5; TRBD1 matches 8 bases. The CDR3 contains 15 residues. The germline V gene has CDR1 SSHAT and CDR2 FNYEAQ (reference sequence). Trimming removed 5 bases from V and 5 bases from J; junction bases left unmatched: 10. The CDR3 DNA follows: TGTGCCAGCAGCCCGCGGACAGGGATGATTGAGACCCAGTACTTC. It specifies CASSPRTGMIETQYF.

The chain has TRBV29-1 and TRBJ2-7; D remains ambiguous. The CDR3 length is 11 residues. CDR1 and CDR2 (germline): SQVTM, ANQGSEA. V was clipped by 4 bases and J by 3 bases, with 7 bases between them. This chain's CDR3 is CSVGGGYEQYF. Here the CDR3 DNA reads TGCAGCGTTGGGGGTGGCTACGAGCAGTACTTC.

The chain links TRBV19 to TRBJ1-2; D remains ambiguous. Trimming stripped 7 bases from V and 7 bases from J, with 25 bases between. Per the germline V gene, CDR1 is LNHDA and CDR2 is SQIVND (reference sequence). This CDR3 has 16 amino acids. CDR3 residues: CASTPLALHTTGGYTF. The CDR3 DNA is TGTGCCAGTACCCCTCTGGCCCTCCACACGACGGGTGGCTACACCTTC.

This clone was seen once. The gene calls are TRBV3-1 (or the pseudogene TRBV3-2) and TRBJ1-2, with a tentative D call TRBD1 (5 bases). From germline, CDR1 is LGHDT and CDR2 YNNKEL (reference sequence). V was cut by 6 bases and J by 0 bases, with 17 bases left in between. The CDR3 is made up of 16 amino acids. The CDR3: CASSRKGPPANYGYTF. For the CDR3, the DNA is TGTGCCAGCAGTCGAAAGGGACCTCCGGCTAACTATGGCTACACCTTC.

This chain links TRBV6-4 with TRBJ2-2; D gene uncertain. V was clipped by 2 bases and J by 7 bases, with 11 bases between them. The CDR3 consists of 14 residues. CDR1 is MRHNA, CDR2 SNTAGT, per germline. CDR3 residues: CASSDEAWGGELFF. The CDR3 DNA reads TGTGCCAGCAGTGACGAGGCCTGGGGCGGGGAGCTGTTTTTT.

The gene calls are TRBV9 and TRBJ2-5, with 8 bases lining up with TRBD1. Trimming cost V 4 bases and J 4 bases; bases outside gene matches: 6. In germline, CDR1 is SGDLS, CDR2 YYNGEE. The CDR3 runs 14 residues. CDR3 DNA: TGTGCCAGCAGCCCCGGACAGGGTCGAGAGACCCAGTACTTC. Its protein product is CASSPGQGRETQYF.

The rearrangement joins TRBV2 to TRBJ2-5; 9 nucleotides line up with TRBD2. After removal of 4 bases from V and 4 bases from J, the junction contained 7 bases not matched to a gene. The CDR3 extends over 15 amino acids. Germline CDR1 and CDR2: SNHLY and FYNNEI. CDR3 in DNA: TGTGCCAGCAGTGGTGTGGCGGGAGGGGGAGAGACCCAGTACTTC. Translation gives CASSGVAGGGETQYF.

This clone appeared a single time. The chain recombines TRBV5-1 with TRBJ2-3; tentatively, D is TRBD2 (5 bases). The CDR3 contains 16 residues. CDR1 is SGHRS and CDR2 is YFSETQ in the germline V gene. V was clipped by 2 bases and J by 3 bases, with 16 bases between them. CDR3 in amino acids: CASSFEGLGKTDTQYF. The CDR3 nucleotides read TGCGCCAGCAGCTTCGAGGGCTTGGGGAAAACAGATACGCAGTATTTT.

This chain links TRBV7-6 with TRBJ2-1, with TRBD2 identical over 12 bases. This CDR3 spans 18 amino acids. The germline gives CDR1 SGHVS, CDR2 FNYEAQ. V was clipped by 2 bases and J by 3 bases; unmatched bases: 8. Here the CDR3 reads CASSLTLTSGSLYNEQFF. The CDR3 DNA follows: TGTGCCAGCAGCTTAACCTTGACTAGCGGGAGCCTCTACAATGAGCAGTTCTTC.